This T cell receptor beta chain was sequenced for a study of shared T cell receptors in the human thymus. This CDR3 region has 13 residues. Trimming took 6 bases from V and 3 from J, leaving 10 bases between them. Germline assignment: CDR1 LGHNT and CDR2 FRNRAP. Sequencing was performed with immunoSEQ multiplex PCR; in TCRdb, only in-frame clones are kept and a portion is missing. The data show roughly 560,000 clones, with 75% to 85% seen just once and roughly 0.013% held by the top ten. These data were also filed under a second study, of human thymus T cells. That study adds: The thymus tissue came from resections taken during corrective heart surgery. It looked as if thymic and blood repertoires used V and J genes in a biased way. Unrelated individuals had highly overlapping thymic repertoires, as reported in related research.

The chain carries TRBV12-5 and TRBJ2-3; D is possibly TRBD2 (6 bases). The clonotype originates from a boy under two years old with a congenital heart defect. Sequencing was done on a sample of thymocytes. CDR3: CASGLAWTDTQYF. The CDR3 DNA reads TGTGCTAGTGGGCTAGCGTGGACAGATACGCAGTATTTT.